This T cell receptor beta chain comes out of a study of blood T cell repertoires in COVID-19. On the study more broadly: Samples of COVID-19 (acute and convalescent) were obtained from the United States, Italy and Spain.

Libraries were prepared by immunoSEQ multiplex PCR; TCRdb keeps only in-frame clonotypes and omits some of them. The sample shows 150,000 to 200,000 clones, roughly 87% of them seen only once. The CDR3 spans 12 residues. The V and J ends lost 10 bases and 6 bases respectively, with 12 bases between them. Looked up from germline, CDR1 is SNHLY and CDR2 is FYNNEI. This sequence joins TRBV2 and TRBJ2-2; perhaps TRBD1 as D (5 bases). The sequenced sample consisted of PBMCs or T cells enriched from blood (not recorded which). The receptor's source is a woman in her fifties or sixties who had recovered from COVID-19. CDR3 nucleotide sequence: TGTGCCACCGAAGGGGTGTCCGGGGAGCTGTTTTTT. This translates into CATEGVSGELFF.